A single sample gave rise to the 10 T cell receptor beta chains below, sequenced in a study of blood T cell repertoires in COVID-19 (dated by TCRdb to about 2020). Library prep was done by the immunoSEQ multiplex PCR assay. TCRdb took over this immuneACCESS table, retaining in-frame rearrangements with V and J assigned. Such tables are incomplete; in checked studies, under half of the missing clones stem from an unresolved V gene, and the remainder is unexplained. A total of some 220,000 clones appear in this sample, roughly 84% of them only once. Clones ranked in the top ten supply 9.7% of the sample. The sequenced material came from peripheral blood. The source is a man aged 45-60 years with active or convalescent COVID-19.

V is TRBV6-1 and J is TRBJ1-2, with D possibly matching TRBD1 (6 bases). The V gene's germline CDR1 is MNHNS and CDR2 SASEGT. Trimming cost V 2 bases and J 5 bases, with 18 bases left between them. The CDR3 totals 16 residues. The CDR3 sequence: CASSENGAGRGYGYTF. In DNA, the CDR3 is TGTGCCAGCAGTGAAAACGGGGCGGGGAGGGGGTATGGCTACACCTTC.

The chain couples TRBV10-3 to TRBJ1-2; tentative D call: TRBD1 (5 bases). The CDR3 totals 14 residues. Germline V gene data show CDR1 as ENHRY and CDR2 as SYGVKD. Trimming cost V 3 bases and J 1 base, with 9 bases left between them. CDR3 bases: TGTGCCATCAGTGAAGGGACTGATAACTATGGCTACACCTTC. Translating it yields CAISEGTDNYGYTF.

This clone was seen once. The rearrangement links TRBV2 to TRBJ1-1; possibly TRBD1 for D (5 bases). This CDR3 region has 16 residues. Per germline, CDR1 SNHLY and CDR2 FYNNEI. Trimming removed 7 bases from V and 1 base from J, with 19 bases in between. This chain's CDR3 is CASILNGGTANTEAFF. CDR3 DNA sequence: TGTGCCAGCATCCTAAATGGGGGGACGGCGAACACTGAAGCTTTCTTT.

The chain couples TRBV2 to TRBJ1-2, with D tentatively TRBD1 (6 bases). CDR3 length: 15 residues. The V gene's germline CDR1 is SNHLY and CDR2 FYNNEI. V gave up 6 bases and J gave up 6 bases, with 20 bases separating them. The CDR3 DNA is TGTGCCAGCAGGACAGGACTCCATCCAACTGATGGCTACACCTTC. Amino acid sequence: CASRTGLHPTDGYTF. The whole variable domain, filled in from reference TRBV2 and TRBJ1-2, reads EPEVTQTPSHQVTQMGQEVILRCVPISNHLYFYWYRQILGQKVEFLVSFYNNEISEKSEIFDDQFSVERPDGSNFTLKIRSTKLEDSAMYFCASRTGLHPTDGYTFGSGTRLTVV.

This chain links TRBV3-1 (or the pseudogene TRBV3-2) with TRBJ2-7; D remains ambiguous. The CDR3 length is 14 residues. Trimming removed 0 bases at V and 2 bases at J, with 8 bases between. Per germline, CDR1 LGHDT and CDR2 YNNKEL (reference sequence). The CDR3 DNA sequence: TGTGCCAGCAGCCAAGAATGGCAGACCTACGAGCAGTACTTC. Protein: CASSQEWQTYEQYF.

In this sample, this clone turned up a few times. This chain connects TRBV29-1 to TRBJ1-1; possibly TRBD1 for D (6 bases). V was clipped by 2 bases and J by 4 bases, with 14 bases between them. The CDR3 has 14 residues. Germline V gene data show CDR1 as SQVTM and CDR2 as ANQGSEA. CDR3 nucleotides: TGCAGCGTTGAACGAAGGGGGACCGGCACTGAAGCTTTCTTT. It translates to CSVERRGTGTEAFF.

V usage is TRBV19 and J usage is TRBJ1-5, with a weak D call TRBD1 (6 bases). V lost 4 bases to trimming and J lost 7 bases, with 11 bases between them. The CDR3 length is 13 residues. CDR1 LNHDA and CDR2 SQIVND come from the germline V gene (reference sequence). Here the CDR3 reads CASSTNREQPQHF. As DNA, the CDR3 is TGTGCCAGTAGTACCAACAGGGAGCAGCCCCAGCATTTT.

V is TRBV24-1 and J is TRBJ1-4; 11 nucleotides agree with TRBD1. Germline CDR1 is KGHDR and CDR2 is SFDVKD. The CDR3 extends over 15 amino acids. Trimming took 4 bases from V and 8 from J; bases not matched to a gene: 5. The CDR3 nucleotides read TGTGCCACCAGTGACCCGGGACAGGGGGAAGAAAAACTGTTTTTT. This translates into CATSDPGQGEEKLFF.

The chain has TRBV27 and TRBJ1-1, with 7 bases lining up with TRBD1. The CDR3 consists of 14 residues. V dropped 5 bases and J dropped 1; count of bases not matched to a gene: 4. The V gene's germline CDR1 is MNHEY and CDR2 SMNVEV (reference sequence). The CDR3, as DNA: TGTGCCAGCAGTGACAGGGAGCCGAACACTGAAGCTTTCTTT. It codes for CASSDREPNTEAFF.

This chain uses TRBV6-2 or TRBV6-3 with TRBJ1-5, with TRBD1 matching 10 bases. Germline V CDR1 and CDR2: MNHEY, SVGEGT. The trim removed 4 bases at V and 7 bases at J, leaving 7 bases unmatched. The CDR3 length is 15 residues. CDR3 sequence: CASSSGTGEWQPQHF. DNA for the CDR3: TGTGCCAGCAGTTCCGGGACAGGGGAGTGGCAGCCCCAGCATTTT.